This T cell receptor beta chain was sequenced for a study of shared T cell receptors in the human thymus. The repertoire was sequenced with immunoSEQ multiplex PCR; TCRdb's copy has only in-frame clones and lacks some. The sample holds some 700,000 clones, 80% to 90% seen once. The CDR3 has 14 residues. Trimming at V came to 6 bases and at J to 6 bases, leaving 8 bases not matched to a gene. The germline V gene has CDR1 MNHEY and CDR2 SVGAGI. These records were also assigned to another study, of human thymus T cells.

This receptor was identified in a girl less than two years old with a congenital heart defect. Material: thymocytes. The chain has TRBV6-5 and TRBJ2-1; TRBD1 agrees at 7 bases. The CDR3 coding sequence is TGTGCCAGCAGAATGACAGGGTGGCGCAATGAGCAGTTCTTC. Its protein product is CASRMTGWRNEQFF.